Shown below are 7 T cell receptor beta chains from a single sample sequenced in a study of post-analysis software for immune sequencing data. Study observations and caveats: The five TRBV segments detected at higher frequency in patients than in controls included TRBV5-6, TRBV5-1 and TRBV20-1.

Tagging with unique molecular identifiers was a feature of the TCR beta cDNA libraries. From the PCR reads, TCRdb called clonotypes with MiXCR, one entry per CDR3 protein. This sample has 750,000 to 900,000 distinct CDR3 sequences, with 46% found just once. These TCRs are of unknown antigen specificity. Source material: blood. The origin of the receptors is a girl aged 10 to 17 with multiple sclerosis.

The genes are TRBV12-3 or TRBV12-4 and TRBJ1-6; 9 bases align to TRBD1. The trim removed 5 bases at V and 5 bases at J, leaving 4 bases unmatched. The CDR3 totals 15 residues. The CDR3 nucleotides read TGTGCCAGCAGTACCGGGACAGGGCATAATTCACCCCTCCACTTT. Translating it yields CASSTGTGHNSPLHF.

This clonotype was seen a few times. The CDR3 sequence is CAIRPGLVINEQFF. CDR3 nucleotides: TGTGCCATCAGACCGGGACTAGTGATCAATGAGCAGTTCTTC. The chain uses TRBV10-3 and TRBJ2-1, with 8 nucleotides matching TRBD2. CDR3 length equals 14 residues. Germline CDR1 is ENHRY and CDR2 is SYGVKD. Germline trimming cut 6 bases from V and 6 bases from J; bases unmatched to any gene: 7.

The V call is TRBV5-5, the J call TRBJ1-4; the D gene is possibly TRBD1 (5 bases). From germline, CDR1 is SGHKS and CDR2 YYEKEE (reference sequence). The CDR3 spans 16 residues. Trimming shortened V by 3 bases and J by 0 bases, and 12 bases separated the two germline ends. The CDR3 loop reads CASSWGSFATNEKLFF. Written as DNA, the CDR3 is TGTGCCAGCAGCTGGGGGAGCTTTGCAACTAATGAAAAACTGTTTTTT.

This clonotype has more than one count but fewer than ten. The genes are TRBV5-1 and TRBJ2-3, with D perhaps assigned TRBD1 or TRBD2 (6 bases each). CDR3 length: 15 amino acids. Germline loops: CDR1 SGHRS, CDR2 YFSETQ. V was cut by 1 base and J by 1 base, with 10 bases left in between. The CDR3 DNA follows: TGCGCCAGCAGCTTGAGGGGGGACGGCACAGATACGCAGTATTTT. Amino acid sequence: CASSLRGDGTDTQYF.

The CDR3 loop reads CASSYSPHSNYGYTF. In nucleotides, the CDR3 is TGTGCCAGCAGTTACTCTCCCCATTCTAACTATGGCTACACCTTC. V and J are TRBV6-5 and TRBJ1-2; D not resolved. Germline V lookup: CDR1 MNHEY, CDR2 SVGAGI. The germline V and J ends were trimmed by 0 bases and 0 bases, with 8 bases remaining between them. The length of the CDR3 is 15 residues.

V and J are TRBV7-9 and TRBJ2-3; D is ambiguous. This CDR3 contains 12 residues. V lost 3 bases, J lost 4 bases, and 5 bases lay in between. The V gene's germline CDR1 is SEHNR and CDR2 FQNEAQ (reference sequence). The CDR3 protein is CASSFTADTQYF. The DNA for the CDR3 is TGTGCCAGCAGCTTTACGGCAGATACGCAGTATTTT.

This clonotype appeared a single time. The CDR3: CASSYFGTSGSGEQYF. As DNA, the CDR3 is TGTGCCAGCAGCTACTTTGGGACTAGCGGGAGTGGGGAGCAGTACTTC. J is TRBJ2-7 and V is TRBV5-5; 14 nucleotides line up with TRBD2. The trim removed 3 bases at V and 7 bases at J, leaving 9 bases unmatched. Germline CDR1 SGHKS, CDR2 YYEKEE (reference sequence). This CDR3 is 16 amino acids long.